This entry concerns a single T cell receptor (beta chain). Its matching antigen is unknown. CD4+ T cells from unexposed donors were obtained before the COVID-19 pandemic (2011-2018). CD4+ T cells were isolated from the cells after more than nine days of culture. Testing used SARS-CoV-2 S/N and four cold-coronavirus spikes on unexposed-donor CD4+ T cells, cells permitting. Fresh IL-2 medium replaced half the medium on days 3 and 7. The sample belongs to a study of CD4 T cells in relation to SARS-CoV-2 and coronaviruses. Study information: After roughly ten days of antigen culture, PBMC TCR beta CDR3s were sequenced. Study-wide results and caveats: Monoreactive clones expanded significantly more to SARS-CoV-2 than crossreactive clones did.

Trimming cost V 6 bases and J 6 bases, with 17 bases left between them. This CDR3 comprises 14 residues. Germline V gives CDR1 MDHEN, CDR2 SYDVKM. Some clones are missing from TCRdb's copy, which holds only in-frame ones; the method was immunoSEQ multiplex PCR. The sample has around 15,000 clones; approximately 80% are singletons. Material: CD4+ T cells from PBMCs, cultured in vitro. This clonotype was sampled from a human donor in good health. The J gene is TRBJ1-1, the V gene TRBV28; a weak D match, TRBD1 (6 bases). CDR3 nucleotides: TGTGCCAGCAGACAAAACAGGGCGAGGGCTGAAGCTTTCTTT. Protein: CASRQNRARAEAFF.